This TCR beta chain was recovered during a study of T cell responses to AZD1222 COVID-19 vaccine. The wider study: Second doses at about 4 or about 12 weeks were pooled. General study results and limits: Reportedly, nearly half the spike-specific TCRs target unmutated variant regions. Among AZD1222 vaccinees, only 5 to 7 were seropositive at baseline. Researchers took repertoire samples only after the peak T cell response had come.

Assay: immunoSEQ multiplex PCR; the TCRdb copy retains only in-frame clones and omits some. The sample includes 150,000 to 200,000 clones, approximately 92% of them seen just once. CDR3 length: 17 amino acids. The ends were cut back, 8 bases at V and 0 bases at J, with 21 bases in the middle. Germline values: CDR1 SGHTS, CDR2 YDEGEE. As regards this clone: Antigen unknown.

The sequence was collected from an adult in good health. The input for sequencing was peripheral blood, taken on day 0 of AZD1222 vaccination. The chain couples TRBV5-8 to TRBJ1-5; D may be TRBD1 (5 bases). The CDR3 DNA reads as TGTGCCAGAACGGGACTCCCGAGCCATTATAGCAATCAGCCCCAGCATTTT. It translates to CARTGLPSHYSNQPQHF.